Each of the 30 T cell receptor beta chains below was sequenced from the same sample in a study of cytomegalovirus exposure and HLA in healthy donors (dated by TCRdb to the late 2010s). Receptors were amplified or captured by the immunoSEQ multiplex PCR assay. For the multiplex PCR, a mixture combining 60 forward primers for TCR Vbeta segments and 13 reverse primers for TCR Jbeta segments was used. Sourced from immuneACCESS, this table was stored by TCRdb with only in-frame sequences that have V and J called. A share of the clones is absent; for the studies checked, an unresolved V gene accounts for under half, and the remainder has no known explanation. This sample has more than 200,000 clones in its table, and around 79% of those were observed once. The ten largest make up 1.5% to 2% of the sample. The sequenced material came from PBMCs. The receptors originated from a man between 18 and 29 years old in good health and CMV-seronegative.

CDR3 protein: CASSLEQGASGYTF. The CDR3 DNA reads as TGCGCCAGCAGCTTGGAACAGGGGGCCAGCGGCTACACCTTC. The rearrangement joins TRBV5-1 to TRBJ1-2, with TRBD1 matching over 9 bases. Looked up from germline, CDR1 is SGHRS and CDR2 is YFSETQ. CDR3 length equals 14 residues. The V and J ends lost 0 bases and 8 bases, in that order; junction bases with no gene match: 5.

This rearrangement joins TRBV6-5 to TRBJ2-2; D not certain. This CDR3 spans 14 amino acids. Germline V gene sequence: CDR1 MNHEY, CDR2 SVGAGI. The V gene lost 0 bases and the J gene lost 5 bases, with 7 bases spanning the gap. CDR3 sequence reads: CASSYSIRTGELFF. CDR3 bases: TGTGCCAGCAGTTACTCGATCAGAACCGGGGAGCTGTTTTTT.

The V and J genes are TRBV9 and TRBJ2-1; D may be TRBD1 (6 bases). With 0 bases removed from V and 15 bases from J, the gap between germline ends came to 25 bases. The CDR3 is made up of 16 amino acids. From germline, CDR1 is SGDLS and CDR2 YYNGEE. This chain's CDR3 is CASSVEPGQQITPGFF. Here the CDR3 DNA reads TGTGCCAGCAGCGTAGAACCTGGACAGCAGATCACACCAGGGTTCTTC.

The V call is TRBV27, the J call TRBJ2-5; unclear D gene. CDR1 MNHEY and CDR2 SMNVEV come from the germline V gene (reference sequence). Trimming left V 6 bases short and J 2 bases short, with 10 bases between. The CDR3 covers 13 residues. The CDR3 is CASSPQAQETQYF. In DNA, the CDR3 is TGTGCCAGCAGCCCTCAGGCTCAAGAGACCCAGTACTTC.

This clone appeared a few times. The CDR3 spells CASSDRDRAYGYTF. The CDR3 nucleotides are TGTGCCAGCAGTGACCGGGACAGGGCCTATGGCTACACCTTC. The V and J genes are TRBV25-1 and TRBJ1-2; 9 nucleotides agree with TRBD1. Germline CDR1 reads MGHDK; CDR2 reads SYGVNS. Trimming cost V 3 bases and J 4 bases; bases outside gene matches: 3. The CDR3 totals 14 residues.

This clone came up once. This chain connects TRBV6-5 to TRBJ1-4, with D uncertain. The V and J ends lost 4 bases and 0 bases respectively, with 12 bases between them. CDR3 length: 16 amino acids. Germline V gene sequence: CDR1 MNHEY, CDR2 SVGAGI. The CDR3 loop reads CASSLGRTSTNEKLFF. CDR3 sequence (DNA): TGTGCCAGCAGTTTAGGACGGACTTCAACTAATGAAAAACTGTTTTTT.

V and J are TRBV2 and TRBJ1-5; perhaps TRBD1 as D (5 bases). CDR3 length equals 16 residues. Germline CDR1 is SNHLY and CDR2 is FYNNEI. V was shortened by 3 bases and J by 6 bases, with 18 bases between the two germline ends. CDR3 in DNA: TGTGCCAGCAGTGAGGGTTACGGTTTTAGGGGTCAGCCCCAGCATTTT. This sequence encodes CASSEGYGFRGQPQHF.

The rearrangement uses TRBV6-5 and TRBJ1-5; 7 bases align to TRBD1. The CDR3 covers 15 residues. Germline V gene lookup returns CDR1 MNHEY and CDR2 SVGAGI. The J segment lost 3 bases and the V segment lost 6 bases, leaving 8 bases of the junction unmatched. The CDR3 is CASRVGGAINQPQHF. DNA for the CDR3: TGTGCCAGCAGAGTAGGGGGCGCGATCAATCAGCCCCAGCATTTT.

The CDR3 sequence: CASSVVGPGTGRQGYTF. DNA of the CDR3: TGTGCCAGCAGCGTAGTGGGTCCCGGGACAGGGCGACAGGGCTACACCTTC. The rearrangement joins TRBV9 to TRBJ1-2; 9 nucleotides agree with TRBD1. From germline, CDR1 is SGDLS and CDR2 YYNGEE. CDR3 length equals 17 residues. The trim removed 0 bases at V and 8 bases at J, leaving 14 bases unmatched. The full variable domain, rest sourced from reference TRBV9 and TRBJ1-2, is DSGVTQTPKHLITATGQRVTLRCSPRSGDLSVYWYQQSLDQGLQFLIQYYNGEERAKGNILERFSAQQFPDLHSELNLSSLELGDSALYFCASSVVGPGTGRQGYTFGSGTRLTVV.

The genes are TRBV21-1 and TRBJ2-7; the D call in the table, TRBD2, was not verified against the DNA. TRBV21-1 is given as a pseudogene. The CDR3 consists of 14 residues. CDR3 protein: CASRDKGGDHEQYF. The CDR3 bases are TGTGCCAGCAGGGATAAGGGGGGGGACCACGAGCAGTACTTC.

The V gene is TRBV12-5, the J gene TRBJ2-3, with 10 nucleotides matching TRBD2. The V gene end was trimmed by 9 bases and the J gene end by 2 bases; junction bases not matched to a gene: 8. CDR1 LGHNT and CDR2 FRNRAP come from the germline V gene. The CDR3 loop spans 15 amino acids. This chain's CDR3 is CASSDGLAVTDTQYF. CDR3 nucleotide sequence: TGTGCTAGCAGCGACGGACTAGCGGTCACAGATACGCAGTATTTT.

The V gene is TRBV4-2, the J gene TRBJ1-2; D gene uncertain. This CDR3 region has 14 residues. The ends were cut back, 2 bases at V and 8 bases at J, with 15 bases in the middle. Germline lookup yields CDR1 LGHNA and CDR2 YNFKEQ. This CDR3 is CASSQTTELWGYTF. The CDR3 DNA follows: TGTGCCAGCAGCCAAACGACTGAGTTGTGGGGCTACACCTTC.

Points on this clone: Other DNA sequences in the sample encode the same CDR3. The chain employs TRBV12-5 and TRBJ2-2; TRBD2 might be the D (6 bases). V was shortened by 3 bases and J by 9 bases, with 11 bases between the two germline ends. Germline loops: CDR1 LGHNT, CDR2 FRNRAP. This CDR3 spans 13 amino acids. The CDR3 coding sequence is TGTGCTAGTGGTTTAGGAGGGTCCCGGGAGCTGTTTTTT. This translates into CASGLGGSRELFF.

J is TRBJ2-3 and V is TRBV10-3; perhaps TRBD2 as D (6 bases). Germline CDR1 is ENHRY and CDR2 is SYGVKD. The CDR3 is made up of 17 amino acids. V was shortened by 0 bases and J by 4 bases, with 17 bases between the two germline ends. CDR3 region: CAISESCTSPPPDTQYF. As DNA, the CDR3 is TGTGCCATCAGTGAGTCGTGCACTAGCCCTCCGCCAGATACGCAGTATTTT.

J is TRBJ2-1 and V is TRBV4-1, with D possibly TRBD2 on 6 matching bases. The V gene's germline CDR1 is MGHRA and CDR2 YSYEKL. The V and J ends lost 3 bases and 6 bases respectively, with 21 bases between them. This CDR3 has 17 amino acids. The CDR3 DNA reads TGCGCCAGCAGCCAGGTGGTTCCAGGGTTCGGGGGCAATGAGCAGTTCTTC. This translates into CASSQVVPGFGGNEQFF.

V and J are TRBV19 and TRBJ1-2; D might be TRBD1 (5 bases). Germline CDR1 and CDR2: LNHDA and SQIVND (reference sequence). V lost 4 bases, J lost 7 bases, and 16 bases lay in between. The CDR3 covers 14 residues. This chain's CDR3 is CASSTTDRVSGYTF. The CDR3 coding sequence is TGTGCCAGTAGTACCACAGACAGAGTATCTGGCTACACCTTC.

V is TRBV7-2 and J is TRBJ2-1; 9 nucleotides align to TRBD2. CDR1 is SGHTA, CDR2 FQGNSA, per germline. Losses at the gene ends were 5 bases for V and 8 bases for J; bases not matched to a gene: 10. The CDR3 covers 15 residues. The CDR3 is CASSPGLAQYDEQFF. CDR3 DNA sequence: TGTGCCAGCAGCCCGGGACTAGCCCAGTACGATGAGCAGTTCTTC.

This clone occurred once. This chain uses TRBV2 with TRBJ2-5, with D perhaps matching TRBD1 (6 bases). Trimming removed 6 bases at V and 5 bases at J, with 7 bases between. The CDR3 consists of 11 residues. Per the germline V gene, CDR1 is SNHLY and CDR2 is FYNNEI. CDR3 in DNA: TGTGCCAGCAGGGGGGCGGAGACCCAGTACTTC. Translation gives CASRGAETQYF.

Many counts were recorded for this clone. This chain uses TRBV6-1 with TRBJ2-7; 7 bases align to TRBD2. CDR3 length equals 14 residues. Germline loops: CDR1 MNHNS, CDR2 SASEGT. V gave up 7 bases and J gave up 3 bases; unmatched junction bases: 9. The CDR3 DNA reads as TGTGCCAGCAAGATTAGCGGGCTACACTACGAGCAGTACTTC. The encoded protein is CASKISGLHYEQYF.

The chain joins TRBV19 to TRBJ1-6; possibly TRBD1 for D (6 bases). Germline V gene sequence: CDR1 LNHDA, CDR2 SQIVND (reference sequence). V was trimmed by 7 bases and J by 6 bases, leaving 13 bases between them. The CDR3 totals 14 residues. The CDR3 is CASKNRDGNSPLHF. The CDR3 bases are TGTGCCAGTAAAAACAGGGACGGTAATTCACCCCTCCACTTT.

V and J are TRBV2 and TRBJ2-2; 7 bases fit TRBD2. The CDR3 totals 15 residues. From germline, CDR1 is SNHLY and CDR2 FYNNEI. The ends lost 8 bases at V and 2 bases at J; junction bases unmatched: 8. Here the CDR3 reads CASFDSGVNTGELFF. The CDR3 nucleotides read TGTGCCAGCTTTGACAGCGGGGTAAACACCGGGGAGCTGTTTTTT. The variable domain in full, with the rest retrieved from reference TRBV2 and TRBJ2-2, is EPEVTQTPSHQVTQMGQEVILRCVPISNHLYFYWYRQILGQKVEFLVSFYNNEISEKSEIFDDQFSVERPDGSNFTLKIRSTKLEDSAMYFCASFDSGVNTGELFFGEGSRLTVL.

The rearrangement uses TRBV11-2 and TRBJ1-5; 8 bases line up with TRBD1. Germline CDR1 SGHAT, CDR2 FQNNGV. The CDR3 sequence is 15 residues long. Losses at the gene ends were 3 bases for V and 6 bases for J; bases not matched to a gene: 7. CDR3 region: CASSLDSGGSQPQHF. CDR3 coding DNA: TGTGCCAGCAGCTTGGACTCAGGGGGCTCTCAGCCCCAGCATTTT.

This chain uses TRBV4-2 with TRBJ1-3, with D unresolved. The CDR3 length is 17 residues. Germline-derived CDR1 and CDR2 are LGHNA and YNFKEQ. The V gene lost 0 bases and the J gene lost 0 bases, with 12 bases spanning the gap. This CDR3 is CASSQDIAKRSGNTIYF. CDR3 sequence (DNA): TGTGCCAGCAGCCAAGATATTGCTAAACGCTCTGGAAACACCATATATTTT.

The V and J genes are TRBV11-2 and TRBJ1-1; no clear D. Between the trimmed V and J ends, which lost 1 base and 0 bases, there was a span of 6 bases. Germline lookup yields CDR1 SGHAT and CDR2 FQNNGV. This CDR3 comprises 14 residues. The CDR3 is CASSLVLLNTEAFF. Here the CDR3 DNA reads TGTGCCAGCAGCTTAGTGCTACTGAACACTGAAGCTTTCTTT.

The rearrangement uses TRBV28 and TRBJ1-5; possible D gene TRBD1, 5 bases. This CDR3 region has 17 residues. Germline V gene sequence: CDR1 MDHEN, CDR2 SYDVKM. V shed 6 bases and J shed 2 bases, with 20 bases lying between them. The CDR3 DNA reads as TGTGCCAGCAGCCTCCTGAATGTTGCCAGGGGCAATCAGCCCCAGCATTTT. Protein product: CASSLLNVARGNQPQHF.

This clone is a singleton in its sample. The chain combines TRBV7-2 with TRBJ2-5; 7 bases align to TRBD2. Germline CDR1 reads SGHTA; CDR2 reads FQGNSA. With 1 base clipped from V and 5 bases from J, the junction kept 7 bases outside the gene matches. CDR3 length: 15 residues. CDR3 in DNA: TGTGCCAGCAGCTTAGTCGCGGGGGAAGCGGAGACCCAGTACTTC. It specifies CASSLVAGEAETQYF.

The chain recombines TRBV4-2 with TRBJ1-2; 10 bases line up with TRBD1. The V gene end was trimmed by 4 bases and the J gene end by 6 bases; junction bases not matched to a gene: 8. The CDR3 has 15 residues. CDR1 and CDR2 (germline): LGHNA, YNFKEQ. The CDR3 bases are TGTGCCAGCAGCCGACAAACCGGGACAGGGGATGGCTACACCTTC. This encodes CASSRQTGTGDGYTF.

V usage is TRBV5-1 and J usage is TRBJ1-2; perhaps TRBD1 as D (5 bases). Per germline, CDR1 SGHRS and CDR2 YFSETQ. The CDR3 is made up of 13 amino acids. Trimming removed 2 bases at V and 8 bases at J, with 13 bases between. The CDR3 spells CASSFEGVAGYTF. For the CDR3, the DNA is TGCGCCAGCAGCTTTGAAGGGGTTGCCGGCTACACCTTC.

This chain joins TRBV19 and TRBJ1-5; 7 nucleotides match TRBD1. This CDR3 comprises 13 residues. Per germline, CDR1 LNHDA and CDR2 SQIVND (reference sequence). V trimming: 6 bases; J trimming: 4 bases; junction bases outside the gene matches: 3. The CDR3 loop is CASSKQGNQPQHF. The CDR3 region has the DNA TGTGCCAGTAGCAAACAGGGGAATCAGCCCCAGCATTTT.

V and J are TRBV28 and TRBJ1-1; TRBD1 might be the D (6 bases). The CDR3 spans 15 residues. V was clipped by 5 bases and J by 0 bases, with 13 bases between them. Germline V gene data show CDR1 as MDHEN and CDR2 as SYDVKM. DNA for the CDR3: TGTGCCAGCAGTCTCGGGACATTGATGAACACTGAAGCTTTCTTT. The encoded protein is CASSLGTLMNTEAFF.